Each of the 9 T cell receptor beta chains below was sequenced from the same sample in a study of T cell responses to AZD1222 COVID-19 vaccine. Profiling relied on immunoSEQ multiplex PCR, and the TCRdb table lists in-frame clones only, not all of them. Of about 140,000 clones in the sample, nearly 95% were seen once. Sequences were derived from peripheral blood, sampled 28 days after the second AZD1222 dose. The receptors stem from an adult who received the AZD1222 COVID-19 vaccine.

The CDR3 nucleotides read TGCGCCAGCAGCCGCGGGCGGGATTTTAGCAATCAGCCCCAGCATTTT. Translating it yields CASSRGRDFSNQPQHF. The rearrangement uses TRBV4-3 and TRBJ1-5; no firm D call. The CDR3 totals 16 residues. Germline loops: CDR1 LGHNA, CDR2 YSLEER. Deletions cut 4 bases from V and 0 bases from J, with 13 bases between.

The rearrangement uses TRBV2 and TRBJ2-1; 8 bases align to TRBD2. CDR3 length equals 14 residues. The germline V gene encodes CDR1 SNHLY and CDR2 FYNNEI. Losses at the gene ends were 4 bases for V and 4 bases for J; bases not matched to a gene: 3. The CDR3 sequence: CASSAGRGYNEQFF. DNA for the CDR3: TGTGCCAGCAGTGCCGGGAGGGGTTACAATGAGCAGTTCTTC. Complete variable domain (other parts from reference TRBV2 and TRBJ2-1): EPEVTQTPSHQVTQMGQEVILRCVPISNHLYFYWYRQILGQKVEFLVSFYNNEISEKSEIFDDQFSVERPDGSNFTLKIRSTKLEDSAMYFCASSAGRGYNEQFFGPGTRLTVL.

The V call is TRBV5-4, the J call TRBJ1-4, with D maybe TRBD1 (6 bases). This CDR3 is 15 amino acids long. Germline loops: CDR1 SGHNT, CDR2 YYREEE (reference sequence). With 1 base removed from V and 6 bases from J, the gap between germline ends came to 13 bases. The CDR3 DNA reads TGTGCCAGCAGCTTGACAGGGCCCTCGGATGAAAAACTGTTTTTT. Amino acid sequence: CASSLTGPSDEKLFF.

CDR3 bases: TGTGCCAGCAGTGAACTAGCGGGAGGGCCTAGCACAGATACGCAGTATTTT. This codes for CASSELAGGPSTDTQYF. This sequence joins TRBV6-1 and TRBJ2-3; 12 bases are shared with TRBD2. In germline, CDR1 is MNHNS, CDR2 SASEGT. The V and J ends lost 2 bases and 0 bases, in that order; junction bases with no gene match: 3. The CDR3 is 17 amino acids.

V and J are TRBV10-3 and TRBJ2-7; TRBD2 matches 11 bases. J lost 2 bases, V lost 3 bases, and 6 bases had no gene match. Per germline, CDR1 ENHRY and CDR2 SYGVKD. This CDR3 contains 16 residues. CDR3 sequence (DNA): TGTGCCATCAGTGATCCGGGGACTAGCGGAGCCTACGAGCAGTACTTC. Its translation is CAISDPGTSGAYEQYF.

The V call is TRBV28, the J call TRBJ1-3; no reliable D call. Germline V gene sequence: CDR1 MDHEN, CDR2 SYDVKM. V shed 2 bases and J shed 0 bases, with 8 bases lying between them. This CDR3 has 15 amino acids. CDR3 residues: CASSLVQYSGNTIYF. For the CDR3, the DNA is TGTGCCAGCAGTTTAGTACAGTACTCTGGAAACACCATATATTTT.

The chain employs TRBV28 and TRBJ1-2; D perhaps matches TRBD1 (5 bases). The V gene's germline CDR1 is MDHEN and CDR2 SYDVKM. There are 13 residues in the CDR3. V dropped 10 bases and J dropped 5 bases, with 17 bases sitting between them. CDR3 loop: CATRQTDVYGYTF. CDR3 bases: TGTGCCACCAGACAGACTGACGTATATGGCTACACCTTC.

This chain uses TRBV28 with TRBJ1-2; D remains unclear. Germline V gene lookup returns CDR1 MDHEN and CDR2 SYDVKM. Trimming removed 8 bases at V and 7 bases at J, with 11 bases between. This CDR3 spans 11 amino acids. The CDR3 reads CASRLLSGYTF. Here the CDR3 DNA reads TGTGCCAGCCGACTCTTGTCTGGCTACACCTTC.

V is TRBV4-1 and J is TRBJ2-2, with 9 bases fitting TRBD1. The ends lost 3 bases at V and 4 bases at J; junction bases unmatched: 12. Germline lookup yields CDR1 MGHRA and CDR2 YSYEKL. The CDR3 has 18 amino acids. For the CDR3, the DNA is TGCGCCAGCAGCCATCACAGGGGGCGCGGAGAATCCACCGGGGAGCTGTTTTTT. Translated: CASSHHRGRGESTGELFF.